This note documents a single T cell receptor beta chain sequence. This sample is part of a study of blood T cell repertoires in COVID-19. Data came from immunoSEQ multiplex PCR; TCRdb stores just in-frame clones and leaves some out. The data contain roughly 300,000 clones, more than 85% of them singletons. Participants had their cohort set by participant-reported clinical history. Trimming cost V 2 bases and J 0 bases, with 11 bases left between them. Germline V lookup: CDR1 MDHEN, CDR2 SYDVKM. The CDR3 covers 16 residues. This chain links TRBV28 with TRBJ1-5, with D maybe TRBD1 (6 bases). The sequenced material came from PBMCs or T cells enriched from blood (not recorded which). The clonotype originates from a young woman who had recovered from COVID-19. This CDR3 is CASSLATGISNQPQHF. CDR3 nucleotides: TGTGCCAGCAGTTTAGCTACAGGGATTAGCAATCAGCCCCAGCATTTT.